One and the same sample provided the 31 T cell receptor beta chains below, sequenced in a study of pediatric ulcerative colitis. Sequencing used immunoSEQ multiplex PCR; TCRdb keeps in-frame clones, though not all of them. The sample yields under 70,000 clones, 87% seen once. Sample: blood. The receptors stem from a boy aged 5-17 years who was a control in a study of pediatric ulcerative colitis.

The gene calls are TRBV27 and TRBJ2-7; D could derive from TRBD1 or TRBD2 (5 bases each). Germline V lookup: CDR1 MNHEY, CDR2 SMNVEV (reference sequence). Trimming removed 6 bases at V and 5 bases at J, with 20 bases between. The CDR3 is 15 amino acids. The CDR3 is CASRPGTHASDEQYF. The CDR3 bases are TGTGCCAGCAGGCCCGGGACCCACGCGTCCGACGAGCAGTACTTC.

The chain uses TRBV18 and TRBJ1-2, with 9 bases fitting TRBD1. The V gene's germline CDR1 is KGHSH and CDR2 LQKENI. The length of the CDR3 is 15 residues. The V segment lost 2 bases and the J segment 7 bases; nucleotides outside the gene matches: 8. DNA for the CDR3: TGTGCCAGCTCACCAGCCGGGACAGGGTTGATTGGCTACACCTTC. Protein sequence: CASSPAGTGLIGYTF.

This clone occurred a few times. This chain uses TRBV30 with TRBJ1-5; 8 nucleotides agree with TRBD1. With 5 bases clipped from V and 5 bases from J, the junction kept 5 bases outside the gene matches. CDR3 length: 13 amino acids. In germline, CDR1 is GTSNPN, CDR2 SVGIG (reference sequence). CDR3 sequence: CAWGLQGDQPQHF. In nucleotides, the CDR3 is TGTGCCTGGGGTCTACAGGGGGATCAGCCCCAGCATTTT.

The chain recombines TRBV6-5 with TRBJ1-1; perhaps TRBD1 as D (6 bases). Germline loops: CDR1 MNHEY, CDR2 SVGAGI. The CDR3 is made up of 13 amino acids. Trimming cost V 5 bases and J 0 bases, with 7 bases left between them. CDR3 sequence: CASSRTVNTEAFF. Written as DNA, the CDR3 is TGTGCCAGCAGTCGGACAGTGAACACTGAAGCTTTCTTT.

The chain joins TRBV9 to TRBJ1-2; the match to TRBD1 covers 11 bases. The V gene end was trimmed by 2 bases and the J gene end by 5 bases; junction bases not matched to a gene: 2. CDR1 is SGDLS, CDR2 YYNGEE, per germline. The CDR3 has 14 amino acids. The chain's CDR3 is CASSVGTGGYGYTF. In DNA, the CDR3 is TGTGCCAGCAGCGTGGGGACAGGGGGTTATGGCTACACCTTC.

The genes are TRBV28 and TRBJ1-2; D is uncertain. Germline CDR1 and CDR2: MDHEN and SYDVKM. This CDR3 comprises 14 residues. V lost 4 bases and J lost 2, with 11 bases in between. The CDR3 loop reads CASSSKTSNYGYTF. The CDR3 coding sequence is TGTGCCAGCAGTTCCAAGACCTCGAACTATGGCTACACCTTC.

The genes are TRBV7-8 and TRBJ2-1; 8 nucleotides agree with TRBD1. Germline V gene data show CDR1 as SGHVS and CDR2 as FQNEAQ. This CDR3 contains 16 residues. V lost 1 base to trimming and J lost 2 bases; unmatched junction nucleotides: 4. The CDR3 sequence is CASSLGVTGAYNEQFF. The CDR3 DNA sequence: TGTGCCAGCAGCTTAGGAGTGACAGGGGCCTACAATGAGCAGTTCTTC.

The chain joins TRBV6-5 to TRBJ2-5; possibly TRBD1 for D (6 bases). Deletions cut 2 bases from V and 7 bases from J, with 8 bases between. The CDR3 has 12 residues. Per germline, CDR1 MNHEY and CDR2 SVGAGI. The CDR3 DNA sequence: TGTGCCAGCAGTTACGGGGGCGGGACCCAGTACTTC. Residues: CASSYGGGTQYF.

V gene TRBV19 combines with J gene TRBJ2-1, with TRBD2 matching 7 bases. V lost 6 bases and J lost 10; bases outside the gene matches: 15. The germline gives CDR1 LNHDA, CDR2 SQIVND (reference sequence). The CDR3 totals 15 residues. CDR3 nucleotide sequence: TGTGCCAGTAGAGAACCCGGGACTACCGCAAAGGAGCAGTTCTTC. Its translation is CASREPGTTAKEQFF. The entire variable domain, with the rest obtained from reference TRBV19 and TRBJ2-1, is as follows: DGGITQSPKYLFRKEGQNVTLSCEQNLNHDAMYWYRQDPGQGLRLIYYSQIVNDFQKGDIAEGYSVSREKKESFPLTVTSAQKNPTAFYLCASREPGTTAKEQFFGPGTRLTVL.

This chain uses TRBV27 with TRBJ2-7; the D gene is possibly TRBD2 (6 bases). Germline V CDR1 and CDR2: MNHEY, SMNVEV (reference sequence). This CDR3 has 15 residues. Deletions cut 6 bases from V and 5 bases from J, with 20 bases between. For the CDR3, the DNA is TGTGCCAGCAGAGTCCAGGGCGGGAATTGCGACGAGCAGTACTTC. Its protein is CASRVQGGNCDEQYF.

This clone was seen a handful of times. The rearrangement links TRBV6-5 to TRBJ2-7; D may be TRBD1 (6 bases). CDR1 and CDR2 from the germline V gene are MNHEY and SVGAGI. This CDR3 spans 15 amino acids. Trimming removed 2 bases at V and 6 bases at J, with 17 bases between. Here the CDR3 DNA reads TGTGCCAGCAGTTACCGCGGACAGTTCCGCAGCGAGCAGTACTTC. This sequence encodes CASSYRGQFRSEQYF.

V is TRBV5-1 and J is TRBJ2-5, with 10 bases matching TRBD1. The J call may be faulty, since TRBJ2-7 better matches the DNA end. This CDR3 has 16 amino acids. Germline V gene lookup returns CDR1 SGHRS and CDR2 YFSETQ. This CDR3 reads CASSRAQDRGSYEQYF. CDR3 DNA sequence: TGCGCCAGCAGCCGAGCTCAGGACAGGGGGAGCTACGAGCAGTACTTC.

This rearrangement joins TRBV28 to TRBJ1-1, with unresolved D. This CDR3 is built from 14 residues. The V gene's germline CDR1 is MDHEN and CDR2 SYDVKM. With 3 bases removed from V and 1 base from J, the gap between germline ends came to 9 bases. CDR3 residues: CASSLARKNTEAFF. The CDR3 nucleotides are TGTGCCAGCAGTTTGGCCCGTAAGAACACTGAAGCTTTCTTT.

V and J are TRBV18 and TRBJ1-2; 8 bases align to TRBD1. CDR3 size: 16 residues. The V and J ends lost 3 bases and 4 bases, in that order; junction bases with no gene match: 10. Per germline, CDR1 KGHSH and CDR2 LQKENI. CDR3 region: CASSPVRQGLTYGYTF. For the CDR3, the DNA is TGTGCCAGCTCACCGGTTAGACAGGGGTTAACCTATGGCTACACCTTC.

The chain carries TRBV4-1 and TRBJ1-4; 7 bases line up with TRBD1. Germline lookup yields CDR1 MGHRA and CDR2 YSYEKL. The CDR3 extends over 15 amino acids. V lost 5 bases and J lost 5; bases outside the gene matches: 8. The CDR3 loop is CASSSGTVYNEKLFF. The CDR3 DNA reads as TGCGCCAGCAGCAGCGGGACAGTTTACAATGAAAAACTGTTTTTT.

V gene TRBV7-2 combines with J gene TRBJ2-5; D is perhaps TRBD2 (6 bases). This CDR3 has 13 residues. CDR1 SGHTA and CDR2 FQGNSA come from the germline V gene. The ends were cut back, 5 bases at V and 5 bases at J, with 12 bases in the middle. Here the CDR3 DNA reads TGTGCCAGCAGCCCTGGGAGGCTGGAGACCCAGTACTTC. It specifies CASSPGRLETQYF.

This clone is a singleton in its sample. The rearrangement joins TRBV7-2 to TRBJ1-4; TRBD1 might be the D (5 bases). The CDR3 covers 16 residues. In germline, CDR1 is SGHTA, CDR2 FQGNSA. V was trimmed by 5 bases and J by 6 bases, leaving 19 bases between them. The CDR3 is CASSPNPQGGDEKLFF. The CDR3 DNA follows: TGTGCCAGCAGCCCTAATCCCCAGGGCGGTGATGAAAAACTGTTTTTT.

The chain couples TRBV29-1 to TRBJ1-1, with D uncertain. Trimming took off 0 bases at V and 8 bases at J, with 7 bases between the two ends. CDR3 length: 11 residues. From germline, CDR1 is SQVTM and CDR2 ANQGSEA. CDR3 in amino acids: CSVEEGNEAFF. In DNA form, the CDR3 reads TGCAGCGTTGAAGAAGGGAACGAAGCTTTCTTT.

J is TRBJ2-1 and V is TRBV21-1; the table's TRBD2 call for D was not verified on the DNA. TRBV21-1 is designated a pseudogene. The CDR3 is made up of 18 amino acids. The CDR3 DNA is TGTGCCAGCAGCAAGAGAAGAGGGGAGGAGCGTAAGGGCAATGAGCAGTTCTTC. Translated: CASSKRRGEERKGNEQFF.

The chain couples TRBV6-5 to TRBJ1-5; D remains ambiguous. CDR3 length equals 14 residues. The V gene's germline CDR1 is MNHEY and CDR2 SVGAGI. The V gene lost 2 bases and the J gene lost 7 bases, with 12 bases spanning the gap. The CDR3, as DNA: TGTGCCAGCAGTTACGGAGTTCCGGGACAGCCCCAGCATTTT. Translated, it gives CASSYGVPGQPQHF.

V and J are TRBV7-9 and TRBJ2-1; D is perhaps TRBD2 (5 bases). The CDR3 runs to 18 residues. The germline V gene encodes CDR1 SEHNR and CDR2 FQNEAQ (reference sequence). Trimming took 6 bases from V and 1 from J, leaving 22 bases between them. CDR3 coding DNA: TGTGCCAGCAGACCGGGATTTAGGGATGGGAGATCCTACAATGAGCAGTTCTTC. Protein: CASRPGFRDGRSYNEQFF.

The V call is TRBV9, the J call TRBJ2-1; D might be TRBD2 (6 bases). The CDR3 sequence is 15 residues long. Germline lookup yields CDR1 SGDLS and CDR2 YYNGEE. V gave up 3 bases and J gave up 0 bases, with 10 bases separating them. CDR3: CASSARDSSYNEQFF. CDR3 in DNA: TGTGCCAGCAGCGCCCGGGACTCCTCCTACAATGAGCAGTTCTTC.

The chain is built from TRBV7-3 and TRBJ1-1; D is uncertain. With 1 base removed from V and 10 bases from J, the gap between germline ends came to 13 bases. The CDR3 consists of 13 residues. Germline V gives CDR1 SGHTA, CDR2 FQGTGA. The DNA for the CDR3 is TGTGCCAGCAGCTTAATTGGGGATGTGCGAGCTTTCTTT. It specifies CASSLIGDVRAFF.

V gene TRBV6-6 combines with J gene TRBJ2-1, with TRBD2 matching over 9 bases. V trimming: 5 bases; J trimming: 7 bases; junction bases outside the gene matches: 12. Germline V gene lookup returns CDR1 MNHNY and CDR2 SVGAGI (reference sequence). The CDR3 is 16 residues long. The CDR3, as DNA: TGTGCCAGCAGTCCGACTGTGGTAGCGGGAGTAAATGAGCAGTTCTTC. This gives the protein CASSPTVVAGVNEQFF.

V is TRBV5-6 and J is TRBJ1-5; 7 bases map to TRBD1. The germline V gene encodes CDR1 SGHDT and CDR2 YYEEEE. V trimming: 4 bases; J trimming: 1 base; junction bases outside the gene matches: 5. This CDR3 is built from 15 residues. The DNA for the CDR3 is TGTGCCAGCAGCCAAGGGGGCGCGAGCAATCAGCCCCAGCATTTT. Amino acid sequence: CASSQGGASNQPQHF.

The chain employs TRBV5-4 and TRBJ2-3; no reliable D call. The length of the CDR3 is 14 residues. V lost 0 bases and J lost 4, with 9 bases in between. Per germline, CDR1 SGHNT and CDR2 YYREEE (reference sequence). The CDR3 bases are TGTGCCAGCAGCTTGGACCGCAGCCCAGATACGCAGTATTTT. As protein: CASSLDRSPDTQYF.

V gene TRBV6-6 combines with J gene TRBJ1-1, with a weak D call TRBD1 (5 bases). The CDR3 is 14 residues long. CDR1 is MNHNY, CDR2 SVGAGI, per germline (reference sequence). V shed 5 bases and J shed 3 bases, with 13 bases lying between them. CDR3 bases: TGTGCCAGCAGTCGCCTGGGAGGGGACACTGAAGCTTTCTTT. Translated, it gives CASSRLGGDTEAFF.

The V call is TRBV15, the J call TRBJ2-6; D ambiguous. The germline CDR1 and CDR2 sequences are LNHNV and YYDKDF (reference sequence). The CDR3 runs to 16 residues. Trimming removed 0 bases at V and 0 bases at J, with 6 bases between. The CDR3 is CATSRDPGSGANVLTF. The CDR3 DNA reads TGTGCCACCAGCAGAGATCCCGGCTCTGGGGCCAACGTCCTGACTTTC.

V is TRBV20-1 and J is TRBJ1-1, with D hard to call. CDR1 and CDR2 from the germline V gene are DFQATT and SNEGSKA (reference sequence). Trimming removed 1 base at V and 10 bases at J, with 10 bases between. The CDR3 spans 11 residues. CDR3 coding DNA: TGCAGTGCTAGAGGCTCTTTCGCAGCTTTCTTT. Amino acids: CSARGSFAAFF.

The V gene is TRBV9, the J gene TRBJ2-2; the D call may be TRBD1 or TRBD2 (5 bases each). This CDR3 spans 14 amino acids. V lost 5 bases and J lost 6, with 14 bases in between. Germline V gene lookup returns CDR1 SGDLS and CDR2 YYNGEE. The CDR3 sequence is CASSRVEGSGELFF. DNA for the CDR3: TGTGCCAGCAGTCGGGTTGAGGGGTCCGGGGAGCTGTTTTTT.

V is TRBV19 and J is TRBJ2-4, with 7 nucleotides matching TRBD1. The J segment lost 3 bases and the V segment lost 2 bases, leaving 1 base of the junction unmatched. This CDR3 spans 14 amino acids. Germline CDR1 is LNHDA and CDR2 is SQIVND (reference sequence). The CDR3 loop reads CASSIPGGKNIQYF. Here the CDR3 DNA reads TGTGCCAGTAGTATACCAGGGGGCAAAAACATTCAGTACTTC.